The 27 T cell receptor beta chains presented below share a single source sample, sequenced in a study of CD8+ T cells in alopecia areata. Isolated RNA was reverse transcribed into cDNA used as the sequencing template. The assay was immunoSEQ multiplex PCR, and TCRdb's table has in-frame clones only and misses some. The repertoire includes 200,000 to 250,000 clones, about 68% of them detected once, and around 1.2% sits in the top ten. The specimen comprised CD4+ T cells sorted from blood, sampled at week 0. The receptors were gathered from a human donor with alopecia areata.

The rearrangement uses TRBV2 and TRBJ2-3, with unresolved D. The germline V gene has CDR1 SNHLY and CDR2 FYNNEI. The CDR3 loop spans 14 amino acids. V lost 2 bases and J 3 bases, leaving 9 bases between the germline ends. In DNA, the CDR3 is TGTGCCAGCAGTGAACTCCAGGTTACAGATACGCAGTATTTT. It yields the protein CASSELQVTDTQYF.

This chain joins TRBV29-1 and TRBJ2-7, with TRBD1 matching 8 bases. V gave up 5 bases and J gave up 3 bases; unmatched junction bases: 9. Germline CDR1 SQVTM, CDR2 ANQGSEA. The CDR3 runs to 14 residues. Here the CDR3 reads CSVRTGQLGYEQYF. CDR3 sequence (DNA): TGCAGCGTTAGGACAGGGCAATTGGGCTACGAGCAGTACTTC.

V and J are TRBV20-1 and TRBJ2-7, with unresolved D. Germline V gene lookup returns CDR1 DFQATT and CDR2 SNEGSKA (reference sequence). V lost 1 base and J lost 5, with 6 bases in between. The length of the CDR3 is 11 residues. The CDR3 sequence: CSARVWDEQYF. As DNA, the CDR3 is TGCAGTGCTAGAGTCTGGGACGAGCAGTACTTC.

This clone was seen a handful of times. The chain's CDR3 is CASSGHRGETQYF. DNA of the CDR3: TGTGCCAGCAGCGGGCACAGGGGTGAGACCCAGTACTTC. The chain has TRBV7-9 and TRBJ2-5, with 7 bases matching TRBD1. V was clipped by 5 bases and J by 5 bases; unmatched bases: 5. Germline assignment: CDR1 SEHNR and CDR2 FQNEAQ (reference sequence). CDR3 length equals 13 residues. The entire variable domain, with the rest obtained from reference TRBV7-9 and TRBJ2-5, is as follows: DTGVSQNPRHKITKRGQNVTFRCDPISEHNRLYWYRQTLGQGPEFLTYFQNEAQLEKSRLLSDRFSAERPKGSFSTLEIQRTEQGDSAMYLCASSGHRGETQYFGPGTRLLVL.

CDR3 DNA: TGTGCCTGGAGGATCACAGGGGGTGAGCAGTTCTTC. It yields the protein CAWRITGGEQFF. The J gene is TRBJ2-1, the V gene TRBV30; 8 positions agree with TRBD1. The CDR3 is 12 residues long. CDR1 GTSNPN and CDR2 SVGIG come from the germline V gene (reference sequence). The junction had 4 bases not matched to a gene; V was cut back by 3 bases and J by 9 bases.

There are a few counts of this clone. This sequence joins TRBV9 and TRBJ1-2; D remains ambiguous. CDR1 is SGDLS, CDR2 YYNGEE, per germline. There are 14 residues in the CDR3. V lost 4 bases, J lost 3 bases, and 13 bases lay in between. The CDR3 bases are TGTGCCAGCAGCCGGACCCTAGGTGACTATGGCTACACCTTC. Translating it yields CASSRTLGDYGYTF. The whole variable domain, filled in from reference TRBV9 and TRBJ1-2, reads DSGVTQTPKHLITATGQRVTLRCSPRSGDLSVYWYQQSLDQGLQFLIQYYNGEERAKGNILERFSAQQFPDLHSELNLSSLELGDSALYFCASSRTLGDYGYTFGSGTRLTVV.

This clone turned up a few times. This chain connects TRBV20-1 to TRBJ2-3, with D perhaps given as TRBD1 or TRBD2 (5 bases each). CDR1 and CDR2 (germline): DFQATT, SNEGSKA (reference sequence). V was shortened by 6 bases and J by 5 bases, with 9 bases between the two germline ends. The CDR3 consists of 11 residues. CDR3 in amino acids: CSAGAGDTQYF. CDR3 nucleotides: TGCAGTGCCGGGGCGGGAGATACGCAGTATTTT.

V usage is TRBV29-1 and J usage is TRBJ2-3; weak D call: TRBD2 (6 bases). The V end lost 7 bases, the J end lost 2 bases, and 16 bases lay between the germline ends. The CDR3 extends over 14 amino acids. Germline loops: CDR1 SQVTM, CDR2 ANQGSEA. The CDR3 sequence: CSALPGLDTDTQYF. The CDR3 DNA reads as TGCAGCGCCCTCCCGGGACTTGACACAGATACGCAGTATTTT.

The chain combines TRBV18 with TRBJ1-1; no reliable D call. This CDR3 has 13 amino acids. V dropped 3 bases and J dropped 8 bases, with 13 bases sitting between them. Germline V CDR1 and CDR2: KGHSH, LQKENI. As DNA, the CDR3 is TGTGCCAGCTCACCGTCACCACAAGGCGAAGCTTTCTTT. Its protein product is CASSPSPQGEAFF.

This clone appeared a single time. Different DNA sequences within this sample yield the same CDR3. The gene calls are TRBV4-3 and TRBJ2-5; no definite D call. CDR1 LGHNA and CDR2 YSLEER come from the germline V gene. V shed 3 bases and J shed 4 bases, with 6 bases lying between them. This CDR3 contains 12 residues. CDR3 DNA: TGCGCCAGCAGCCAGGACCGAGAGACCCAGTACTTC. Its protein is CASSQDRETQYF.

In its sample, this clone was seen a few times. The DNA of the CDR3 is TGCGCCAGCAGCTTGGCCTTCGACGAGCAGTACTTC. It is translated as CASSLAFDEQYF. The rearrangement uses TRBV5-1 and TRBJ2-7; D is undetermined. Germline CDR1 reads SGHRS; CDR2 reads YFSETQ. Trimming stripped 0 bases from V and 5 bases from J, with 6 bases between. This CDR3 has 12 amino acids. The variable domain in full, completed from reference TRBV5-1 and TRBJ2-7, reads KAGVTQTPRYLIKTRGQQVTLSCSPISGHRSVSWYQQTPGQGLQFLFEYFSETQRNKGNFPGRFSGRQFSNSRSEMNVSTLELGDSALYLCASSLAFDEQYFGPGTRLTVT.

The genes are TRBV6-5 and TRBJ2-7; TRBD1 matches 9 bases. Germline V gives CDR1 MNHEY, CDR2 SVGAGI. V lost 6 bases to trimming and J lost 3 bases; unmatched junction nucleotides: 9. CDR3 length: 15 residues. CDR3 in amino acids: CASSPGTGMIYEQYF. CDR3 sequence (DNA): TGTGCCAGCAGCCCCGGGACAGGGATGATCTACGAGCAGTACTTC.

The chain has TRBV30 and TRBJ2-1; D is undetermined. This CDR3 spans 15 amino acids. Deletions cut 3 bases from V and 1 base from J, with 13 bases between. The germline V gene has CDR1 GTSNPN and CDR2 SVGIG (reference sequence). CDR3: CAWSWVDRSYNEQFF. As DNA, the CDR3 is TGTGCCTGGAGCTGGGTAGATCGGTCCTACAATGAGCAGTTCTTC.

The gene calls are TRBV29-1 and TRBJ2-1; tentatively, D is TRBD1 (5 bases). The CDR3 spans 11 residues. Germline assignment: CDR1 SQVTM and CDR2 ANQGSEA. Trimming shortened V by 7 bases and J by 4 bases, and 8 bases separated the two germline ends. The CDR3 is CSDDRYNEQFF. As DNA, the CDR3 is TGCAGCGATGACAGATACAATGAGCAGTTCTTC.

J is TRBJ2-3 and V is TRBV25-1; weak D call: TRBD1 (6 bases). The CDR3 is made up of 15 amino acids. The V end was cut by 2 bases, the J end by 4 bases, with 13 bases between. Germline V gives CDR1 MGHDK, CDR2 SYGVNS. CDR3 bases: TGTGCCAGCAGTGAAAGCGGCAGGGGAGCAGATACGCAGTATTTT. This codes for CASSESGRGADTQYF.

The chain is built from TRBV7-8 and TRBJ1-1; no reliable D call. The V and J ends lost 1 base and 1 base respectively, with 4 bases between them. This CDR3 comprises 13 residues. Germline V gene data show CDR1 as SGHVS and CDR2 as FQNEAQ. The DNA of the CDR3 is TGTGCCAGCAGCTTAGTGGGGAACACTGAAGCTTTCTTT. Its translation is CASSLVGNTEAFF.

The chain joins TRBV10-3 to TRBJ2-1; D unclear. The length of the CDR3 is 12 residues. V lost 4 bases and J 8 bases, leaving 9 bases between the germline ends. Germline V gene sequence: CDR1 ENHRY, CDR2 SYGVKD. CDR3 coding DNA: TGTGCCATCAGTGGCCTGGTCGATGAGCAGTTCTTC. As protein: CAISGLVDEQFF.

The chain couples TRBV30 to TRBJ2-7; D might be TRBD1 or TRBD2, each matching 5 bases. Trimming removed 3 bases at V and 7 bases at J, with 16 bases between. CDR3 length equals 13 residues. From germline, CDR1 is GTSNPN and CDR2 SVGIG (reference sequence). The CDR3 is CAWRGTGTQEQYF. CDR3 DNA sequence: TGTGCCTGGAGAGGGACGGGGACGCAAGAGCAGTACTTC.

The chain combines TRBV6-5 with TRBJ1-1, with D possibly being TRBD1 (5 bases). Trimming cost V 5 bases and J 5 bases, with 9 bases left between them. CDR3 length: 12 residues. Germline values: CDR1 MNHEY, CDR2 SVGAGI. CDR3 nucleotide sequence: TGTGCCAGCAGTAGGGGCGAAACTGAAGCTTTCTTT. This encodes CASSRGETEAFF.

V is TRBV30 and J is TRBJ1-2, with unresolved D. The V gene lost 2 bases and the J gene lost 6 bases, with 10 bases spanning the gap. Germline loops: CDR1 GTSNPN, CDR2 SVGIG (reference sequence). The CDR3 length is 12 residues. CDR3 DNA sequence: TGTGCCTGGAGTCCCACGCTGAATGGCTACACCTTC. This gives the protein CAWSPTLNGYTF.

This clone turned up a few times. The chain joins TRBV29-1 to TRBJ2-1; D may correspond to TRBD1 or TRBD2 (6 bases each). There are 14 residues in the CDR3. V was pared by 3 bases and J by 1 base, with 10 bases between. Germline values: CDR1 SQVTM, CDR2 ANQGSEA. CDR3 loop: CSVDGGSSYNEQFF. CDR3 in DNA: TGCAGCGTTGACGGGGGCTCGTCCTACAATGAGCAGTTCTTC.

DNA of the CDR3: TGTGCCAGCAGTACCCCCCGCACCGCGAGGGGCAGGTCACCCCTCCACTTT. Its protein product is CASSTPRTARGRSPLHF. The rearrangement uses TRBV2 and TRBJ1-6; TRBD1 might be the D (5 bases). Germline-derived CDR1 and CDR2 are SNHLY and FYNNEI. Trimming took 5 bases from V and 10 from J, leaving 24 bases between them. The CDR3 totals 17 residues.

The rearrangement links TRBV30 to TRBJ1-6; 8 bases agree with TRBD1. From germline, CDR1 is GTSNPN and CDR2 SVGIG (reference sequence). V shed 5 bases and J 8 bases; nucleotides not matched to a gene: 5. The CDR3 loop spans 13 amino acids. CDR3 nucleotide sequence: TGTGCCTGGGGACAGGGCTCCGATTCACCCCTCCACTTT. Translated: CAWGQGSDSPLHF.

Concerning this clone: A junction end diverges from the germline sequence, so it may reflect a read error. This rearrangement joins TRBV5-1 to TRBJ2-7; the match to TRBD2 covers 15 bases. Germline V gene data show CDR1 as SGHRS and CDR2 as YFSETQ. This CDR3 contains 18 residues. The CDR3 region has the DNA TGCGCCAGCAGCTCGGGACTAGCGGGGGGCTCGCTCTCCTACGTGCAGTACTTC. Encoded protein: CASSSGLAGGSLSYVQYF.

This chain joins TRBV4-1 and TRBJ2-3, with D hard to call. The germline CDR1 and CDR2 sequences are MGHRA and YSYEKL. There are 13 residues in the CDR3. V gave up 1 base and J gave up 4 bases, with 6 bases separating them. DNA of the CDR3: TGCGCCAGCAGCCAAGCGAGGCCAGATACGCAGTATTTT. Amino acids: CASSQARPDTQYF.

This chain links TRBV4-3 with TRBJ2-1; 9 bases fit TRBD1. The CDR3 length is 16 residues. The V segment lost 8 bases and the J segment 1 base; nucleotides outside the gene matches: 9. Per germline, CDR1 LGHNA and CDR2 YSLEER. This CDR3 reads CASSLRGTGSYNEQFF. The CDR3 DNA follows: TGCGCCAGCTCCCTAAGGGGGACAGGGTCCTACAATGAGCAGTTCTTC.

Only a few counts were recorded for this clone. CDR3 bases: TGCGCCAGCATAAACTCGTACCAAGAGACCCAGTACTTC. It is translated as CASINSYQETQYF. V usage is TRBV5-1 and J usage is TRBJ2-5; unclear D gene. V was cut by 6 bases and J by 0 bases, with 9 bases left in between. The length of the CDR3 is 13 residues. Germline V CDR1 and CDR2: SGHRS, YFSETQ.